This T cell receptor (beta chain) was sequenced for a study of breast tumors, draining lymph nodes, adjacent tissues. One entry per CDR3 protein, called by TCRdb with MiXCR from the multiplex PCR reads. The table has some 140,000 distinct CDR3 sequences, roughly 20% seen once; the top ten hold roughly 2%. Germline lookup yields CDR1 SGHVS and CDR2 FNYEAQ. The CDR3 has 13 residues. The V and J ends lost 5 bases and 6 bases respectively, with 13 bases between them. Breast cancer patients provided tissue from their axillary draining lymph nodes. The receptor comes from a female donor with breast cancer. Some clones in this sample may be carry-over from other donors' samples. Sequencing input: axillary lymph node tissue. The V and J genes are TRBV7-6 and TRBJ1-1, with D tentatively TRBD1 (5 bases). CDR3 loop: CASSRSQGSEAFF. The DNA of the CDR3 is TGTGCCAGCAGCCGGTCCCAGGGATCTGAAGCTTTCTTT.